Listed here is a single TCR beta chain. Measured with immunoSEQ multiplex PCR; TCRdb has only the in-frame clones, and not every one. The sample carries 73,000 or so clones, around 94% recorded once. These data originate in a study of cytomegalovirus exposure and HLA in healthy donors. Germline CDR1 reads LNHNV; CDR2 reads YYDKDF (reference sequence). Trimming left V 2 bases short and J 5 bases short, with 9 bases between. The CDR3 covers 13 residues. The clonotype comes from a woman younger than 30 in good health and CMV-seropositive. The specimen was PBMCs. The chain couples TRBV15 to TRBJ1-1, with D unresolved. The CDR3 DNA sequence: TGTGCCACCAGCAGAATGTCCGGGACTGAAGCTTTCTTT. Translated, it gives CATSRMSGTEAFF.